The 21 T cell receptor beta chains in this list originate from one sample, sequenced in a study of blood T cell repertoires in COVID-19. Assay used: immunoSEQ multiplex PCR; TCRdb lists only in-frame clones, some missing. The sample contains approximately 120,000 clones, about 78% of which appear only once. The sample consisted of peripheral blood. The receptors here all came from a human donor in a cohort sampled during active or convalescent COVID-19.

V gene TRBV7-9 combines with J gene TRBJ2-2; 7 bases fit TRBD2. Unmatched junction bases numbered 4, after V lost 3 bases and J lost 0 bases. Germline CDR1 and CDR2: SEHNR and FQNEAQ (reference sequence). The CDR3 runs 16 residues. The CDR3 here is CASSFSSGTNTGELFF. The DNA for the CDR3 is TGTGCCAGCAGCTTTTCTAGCGGTACGAACACCGGGGAGCTGTTTTTT.

The chain recombines TRBV5-3 with TRBJ1-1; D might be TRBD1 (6 bases). TRBV5-3 counts as an open reading frame of uncertain function. There are 15 residues in the CDR3. The ends were cut back, 2 bases at V and 2 bases at J, with 13 bases in the middle. The CDR3 loop is CARSFSGATNTEAFF. DNA of the CDR3: TGTGCCAGAAGCTTTTCAGGGGCTACAAACACTGAAGCTTTCTTT.

The chain links TRBV3-1 (or the pseudogene TRBV3-2) to TRBJ2-3, with 8 bases aligning to TRBD2. Germline V CDR1 and CDR2: LGHDT, YNNKEL (reference sequence). CDR3 size: 14 residues. J lost 5 bases, V lost 4 bases, and 5 bases had no gene match. CDR3: CASSPGTRLDTQYF. The CDR3 region has the DNA TGTGCCAGCAGCCCCGGGACTAGATTAGATACGCAGTATTTT.

The chain uses TRBV20-1 and TRBJ2-4; D possibly corresponds to TRBD2 (5 bases). CDR3 length equals 16 residues. The V gene lost 3 bases and the J gene lost 0 bases, with 15 bases spanning the gap. CDR1 and CDR2 (germline): DFQATT, SNEGSKA (reference sequence). In DNA, the CDR3 is TGCAGTGCTAGTGGTTCGGCAGGAGGAGCCAAAAACATTCAGTACTTC. This translates into CSASGSAGGAKNIQYF.

The CDR3: CASSQKRGRADTQYF. In DNA form, the CDR3 reads TGTGCCAGCTCCCAGAAGCGGGGGAGGGCAGATACGCAGTATTTT. The chain links TRBV2 to TRBJ2-3; 8 nucleotides match TRBD2. Germline V lookup: CDR1 SNHLY, CDR2 FYNNEI. V lost 8 bases and J lost 4; bases outside the gene matches: 11. The CDR3 runs to 15 residues.

This chain links TRBV9 with TRBJ2-1; 9 nucleotides line up with TRBD1. This CDR3 spans 14 amino acids. V trimming: 5 bases; J trimming: 6 bases; junction bases outside the gene matches: 6. In germline, CDR1 is SGDLS, CDR2 YYNGEE. In DNA, the CDR3 is TGTGCCAGCAGTTACAGGGGGCGAGTCAATGAGCAGTTCTTC. Amino acid sequence: CASSYRGRVNEQFF.

V and J are TRBV7-2 and TRBJ2-7; 8 nucleotides agree with TRBD1. The trim removed 6 bases at V and 6 bases at J, leaving 13 bases unmatched. Germline V gives CDR1 SGHTA, CDR2 FQGNSA. The CDR3 runs to 15 residues. The CDR3 here is CASSPPRDRLSEQYF. The CDR3 DNA follows: TGTGCCAGCAGTCCTCCCCGGGACAGGCTTTCCGAGCAGTACTTC.

The V gene is TRBV5-6, the J gene TRBJ2-7; D is uncertain. Trimming took off 3 bases at V and 2 bases at J, with 12 bases between the two ends. This CDR3 is 14 amino acids long. CDR1 SGHDT and CDR2 YYEEEE come from the germline V gene. CDR3 coding DNA: TGTGCCAGCAGCTCCATGGAGTTTCCCTACGAGCAGTACTTC. Encoded protein: CASSSMEFPYEQYF.

This clone was seen a few times. The V call is TRBV7-2, the J call TRBJ2-7, with TRBD1 as a possible D gene (5 bases). CDR3 length: 14 residues. The V gene lost 6 bases and the J gene lost 3 bases, with 15 bases spanning the gap. Germline CDR1 reads SGHTA; CDR2 reads FQGNSA. The CDR3 nucleotides read TGTGCCAGCAGGATCAGTAATAGGGGCTACGAGCAGTACTTC. Its translation is CASRISNRGYEQYF.

The V call is TRBV7-9, the J call TRBJ2-1; a weak D match, TRBD1 (6 bases). In germline, CDR1 is SEHNR, CDR2 FQNEAQ (reference sequence). The CDR3 totals 13 residues. V lost 0 bases and J 10 bases, leaving 10 bases between the germline ends. The CDR3 reads CASSLAGAWEQFF. The CDR3 DNA sequence: TGTGCCAGCAGCTTAGCGGGGGCTTGGGAGCAGTTCTTC.

The chain links TRBV7-2 to TRBJ2-1; 14 nucleotides match TRBD2. Germline V gene data show CDR1 as SGHTA and CDR2 as FQGNSA. Trimming removed 4 bases from V and 6 bases from J; junction bases left unmatched: 8. This CDR3 comprises 17 residues. Here the CDR3 DNA reads TGTGCCAGCAGCTCGAAAACGGGACTAGCGGGAGCCAATGAGCAGTTCTTC. It translates to CASSSKTGLAGANEQFF.

J is TRBJ2-1 and V is TRBV4-3; D ambiguous. Germline V CDR1 and CDR2: LGHNA, YSLEER. This CDR3 is 14 amino acids long. The V end lost 1 base, the J end lost 6 bases, and 10 bases lay between the germline ends. The DNA of the CDR3 is TGCGCCAGCAGCCAAGGGCCCCTTCGCAATGAGCAGTTCTTC. This translates into CASSQGPLRNEQFF.

The V and J genes are TRBV27 and TRBJ1-4; D is possibly TRBD1 (5 bases). CDR1 is MNHEY and CDR2 is SMNVEV in the germline V gene (reference sequence). The CDR3 covers 14 residues. V was shortened by 2 bases and J by 3 bases, with 7 bases between the two germline ends. CDR3 coding DNA: TGTGCCAGCAGTTTAACGACAGCTAATGAAAAACTGTTTTTT. Translating gives CASSLTTANEKLFF. Based on the CDR3 plus reference TRBV27 and TRBJ1-4, the full variable domain is EAQVTQNPRYLITVTGKKLTVTCSQNMNHEYMSWYRQDPGLGLRQIYYSMNVEVTDKGDVPEGYKVSRKEKRNFPLILESPSPNQTSLYFCASSLTTANEKLFFGSGTQLSVL.

The chain couples TRBV19 to TRBJ1-5; 8 positions agree with TRBD1. The V gene end was trimmed by 4 bases and the J gene end by 0 bases; junction bases not matched to a gene: 5. This CDR3 comprises 16 residues. Looked up from germline, CDR1 is LNHDA and CDR2 is SQIVND (reference sequence). This CDR3 reads CASSNRQGLSNQPQHF. The CDR3 DNA reads TGTGCCAGTAGTAACAGACAGGGGCTTAGCAATCAGCCCCAGCATTTT.

In this sample, this clone turned up once. The chain uses TRBV7-2 and TRBJ2-1; a weak D match, TRBD2 (5 bases). CDR1 SGHTA and CDR2 FQGNSA come from the germline V gene. CDR3 length: 13 amino acids. V was trimmed by 6 bases and J by 4 bases, leaving 10 bases between them. CDR3 DNA: TGTGCCAGCAGGCGGAGCGGATACAATGAGCAGTTCTTC. This sequence encodes CASRRSGYNEQFF.

This clone has a count of ten or more. The rearrangement uses TRBV18 and TRBJ1-6, with TRBD1 identical over 11 bases. CDR3 size: 16 residues. CDR1 KGHSH and CDR2 LQKENI come from the germline V gene. The junction had 8 bases not matched to a gene; V was cut back by 3 bases and J by 10 bases. CDR3 coding DNA: TGTGCCAGCTCACCTCCGGGACAGGGGGTGCGGTCACCCCTCCACTTT. Protein sequence: CASSPPGQGVRSPLHF.

The rearrangement uses TRBV25-1 and TRBJ2-2, with D perhaps matching TRBD1 (6 bases). Germline lookup yields CDR1 MGHDK and CDR2 SYGVNS. Trimming removed 2 bases from V and 5 bases from J, with 15 bases in between. This CDR3 is built from 16 residues. The CDR3 nucleotides read TGTGCCAGCAGTGAACGTCAGGGGCGAGGGACCGGGGAGCTGTTTTTT. Encoded protein: CASSERQGRGTGELFF. The full variable domain, completed using reference TRBV25-1 and TRBJ2-2, is EADIYQTPRYLVIGTGKKITLECSQTMGHDKMYWYQQDPGMELHLIHYSYGVNSTEKGDLSSESTVSRIRTEHFPLTLESARPSHTSQYLCASSERQGRGTGELFFGEGSRLTVL.

The rearrangement uses TRBV9 and TRBJ1-6; D unclear. The CDR3 has 14 amino acids. Germline CDR1 SGDLS, CDR2 YYNGEE. V was pared by 3 bases and J by 7 bases, with 11 bases between. This chain's CDR3 is CASSGHTFNSPLHF. CDR3 sequence (DNA): TGTGCCAGCAGCGGACATACCTTCAATTCACCCCTCCACTTT.

This chain joins TRBV2 and TRBJ2-3, with D perhaps matching TRBD2 (6 bases). This CDR3 comprises 16 residues. Per germline, CDR1 SNHLY and CDR2 FYNNEI. V was trimmed by 2 bases and J by 1 base, leaving 13 bases between them. The chain's CDR3 is CASSEPRDWGTDTQYF. Here the CDR3 DNA reads TGTGCCAGCAGTGAACCCCGGGACTGGGGCACAGATACGCAGTATTTT.

This clone is a singleton in its sample. CDR3 nucleotide sequence: TGTGCCAGCAGCTTAGCTCGGACTAGCGGGATGCAGTTCTTC. Translation: CASSLARTSGMQFF. V gene TRBV11-3 combines with J gene TRBJ2-1, with TRBD2 identical over 12 bases. This CDR3 region has 14 residues. Trimming cost V 1 base and J 12 bases; bases outside gene matches: 4. Germline-derived CDR1 and CDR2 are SGHNT and YENEEA.

Note on this clone: The same CDR3 arises from other DNA sequences in this sample as well. The CDR3 loop reads CASSFSGGGTDTQYF. The CDR3 DNA sequence: TGTGCCAGCAGCTTTTCCGGAGGAGGCACAGATACGCAGTATTTT. The chain joins TRBV7-9 to TRBJ2-3; TRBD2 might be the D (5 bases). Germline lookup yields CDR1 SEHNR and CDR2 FQNEAQ (reference sequence). Trimming took off 3 bases at V and 1 base at J, with 11 bases between the two ends. The CDR3 loop spans 15 amino acids.